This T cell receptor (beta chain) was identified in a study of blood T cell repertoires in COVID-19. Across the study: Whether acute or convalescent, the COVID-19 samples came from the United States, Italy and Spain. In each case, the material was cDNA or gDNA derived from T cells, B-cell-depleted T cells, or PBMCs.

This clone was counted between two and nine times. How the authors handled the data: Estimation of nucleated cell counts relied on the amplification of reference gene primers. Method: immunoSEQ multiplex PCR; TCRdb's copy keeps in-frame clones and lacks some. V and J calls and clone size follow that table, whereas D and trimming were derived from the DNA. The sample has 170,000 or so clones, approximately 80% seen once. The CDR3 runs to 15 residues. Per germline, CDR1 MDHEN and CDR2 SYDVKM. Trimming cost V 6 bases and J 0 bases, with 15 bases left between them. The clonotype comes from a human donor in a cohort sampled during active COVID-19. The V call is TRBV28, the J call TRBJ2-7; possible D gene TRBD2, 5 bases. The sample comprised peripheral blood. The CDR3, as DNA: TGTGCCAGCAGGGAAGGAAGCGGAGCCTCCTACGAGCAGTACTTC. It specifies CASREGSGASYEQYF.